The 15 T cell receptor beta chains listed next were all sequenced from one sample in a study of breast tumors, draining lymph nodes, adjacent tissues. Samples came from axillary lymph nodes draining the breast cancer. TCRdb re-called the multiplex PCR reads through MiXCR, storing one row per CDR3 protein. The sample has about 80,000 distinct CDR3 sequences; roughly 19% are singletons. Material for sequencing was axillary lymph node tissue. All receptors come from a female donor with breast cancer. Some clones in this sample may be carry-over from other donors' samples.

This clonotype was observed many times. The chain has TRBV5-4 and TRBJ2-3; perhaps TRBD2 as D (6 bases). The germline V gene encodes CDR1 SGHNT and CDR2 YYREEE (reference sequence). V was trimmed by 3 bases and J by 8 bases, leaving 13 bases between them. There are 13 residues in the CDR3. CDR3 in DNA: TGTGCCAGCAGCTGGGGAGGTCTACTTACGCAGTATTTT. Its protein product is CASSWGGLLTQYF.

This clonotype was recorded a few times. V usage is TRBV19 and J usage is TRBJ1-5; D may be TRBD1 (5 bases). V dropped 9 bases and J dropped 1 base, with 13 bases sitting between them. This CDR3 has 14 amino acids. CDR1 LNHDA and CDR2 SQIVND come from the germline V gene (reference sequence). CDR3 in DNA: TGTGCCAGCTTAGGACAAGGGAGCAATCAGCCCCAGCATTTT. Translating gives CASLGQGSNQPQHF.

This clonotype was observed a handful of times. The chain carries TRBV6-2 or TRBV6-3 and TRBJ1-5; D is uncertain. The CDR3 is made up of 13 amino acids. The V end was cut by 6 bases, the J end by 0 bases, with 6 bases between. Germline V gives CDR1 MNHEY, CDR2 SVGEGT. CDR3 sequence (DNA): TGTGCCAGCAGAGACAATAGCAATCAGCCCCAGCATTTT. Translation: CASRDNSNQPQHF.

This clonotype has a handful of counts. A much larger clone lies one base from this, so it may be a read error. This chain connects TRBV20-1 to TRBJ2-1; D ambiguous. Germline CDR1 and CDR2: DFQATT and SNEGSKA (reference sequence). This CDR3 is built from 13 residues. The V gene lost 8 bases and the J gene lost 4 bases, with 15 bases spanning the gap. The CDR3 DNA reads TGCAGTATAAAGCACGAAGGTTACAATGAGCAGTTCTTC. This gives the protein CSIKHEGYNEQFF.

This clonotype was detected ten times or more. This chain joins TRBV24-1 and TRBJ1-2; the match to TRBD1 covers 8 bases. This CDR3 is 15 amino acids long. V lost 5 bases, J lost 3 bases, and 7 bases stayed unmatched. Germline V CDR1 and CDR2: KGHDR, SFDVKD. The CDR3 reads CATSGVTTGDYGYTF. In DNA, the CDR3 is TGTGCCACCAGTGGCGTTACGACAGGGGACTATGGCTACACCTTC.

Comment on this clonotype: One base away lies a much larger clone, so this may be a sequencing read error. The conserved final phenylalanine or tryptophan is absent from the CDR3, which likely points to a read error. This sequence joins TRBV20-1 and TRBJ2-3; D is perhaps TRBD1 (5 bases). V was pared by 5 bases and J by 0 bases, with 12 bases between. Germline CDR1 reads DFQATT; CDR2 reads SNEGSKA (reference sequence). The CDR3 length is 14 residues. CDR3 residues: CSARTAGSTDTQYS. CDR3 in DNA: TGCAGTGCTCGAACGGCAGGGAGCACAGATACGCAGTATTCT.

J is TRBJ2-7 and V is TRBV4-2, with D unclear. Germline V gives CDR1 LGHNA, CDR2 YNFKEQ. V gave up 5 bases and J gave up 2 bases, with 13 bases separating them. This CDR3 is 14 amino acids long. CDR3 sequence reads: CASSFGVDAYEQYF. CDR3 nucleotides: TGTGCCAGCAGCTTCGGAGTAGATGCCTACGAGCAGTACTTC.

This clonotype occurred many times. The genes are TRBV4-1 and TRBJ2-5; D may be TRBD1 or TRBD2 (6 bases each). The CDR3 loop spans 16 amino acids. The V end was cut by 4 bases, the J end by 2 bases, with 17 bases between. Germline V lookup: CDR1 MGHRA, CDR2 YSYEKL. The CDR3 loop reads CASSPIPGAIQETQYF. As DNA, the CDR3 is TGCGCCAGCAGCCCCATTCCGGGGGCTATACAAGAGACCCAGTACTTC.

This clonotype came up many times. The V and J genes are TRBV7-6 and TRBJ2-5; D gene ambiguous. Germline loops: CDR1 SGHVS, CDR2 FNYEAQ. The CDR3 is 12 amino acids. The V end was cut by 0 bases, the J end by 5 bases, with 4 bases between. This CDR3 reads CASSLATETQYF. The DNA of the CDR3 is TGTGCCAGCAGCTTAGCGACGGAGACCCAGTACTTC.

In its sample, this clonotype was seen many times. The DNA is omitted, as the CDR3 cannot be located on it reliably, and the CDR3 follows TCRdb's listing. This chain connects TRBV20-1 to TRBJ2-7; TRBD1, the table's D call, lacks a check against the DNA. CDR1 and CDR2 (germline): DFQATT, SNEGSKA (reference sequence). The CDR3 is 17 residues long, ends included. CDR3 amino acids: CSVRPQQYVGAHYEQYF.

This clonotype was counted at least ten times. The chain couples TRBV20-1 to TRBJ1-4; D is undetermined. Trimming removed 6 bases at V and 8 bases at J, with 7 bases between. Germline V gene lookup returns CDR1 DFQATT and CDR2 SNEGSKA (reference sequence). CDR3 size: 10 residues. The CDR3 DNA follows: TGCAGTGCCTTAGGGGAAAAACTGTTTTTT. Amino acid sequence: CSALGEKLFF.

This clonotype has a count of ten or more. V usage is TRBV5-1 and J usage is TRBJ2-3; D ambiguous. Germline V gene sequence: CDR1 SGHRS, CDR2 YFSETQ. V was clipped by 2 bases and J by 4 bases, with 11 bases between them. The CDR3 extends over 14 amino acids. As DNA, the CDR3 is TGCGCCAGCAGCTTCGGCTATTTAGCAGATACGCAGTATTTT. Its translation: CASSFGYLADTQYF.

This clonotype was detected many times. The chain combines TRBV6-2 or TRBV6-3 with TRBJ2-1; D unclear. V was clipped by 4 bases and J by 4 bases, with 2 bases between them. The CDR3 loop spans 11 amino acids. From germline, CDR1 is MNHEY and CDR2 SVGEGT. This chain's CDR3 is CASSLYNEQFF. The CDR3 DNA sequence: TGTGCCAGCAGTTTGTACAATGAGCAGTTCTTC.

The rearrangement links TRBV4-1 to TRBJ2-3; the D gene is possibly TRBD1 (5 bases). With 1 base removed from V and 0 bases from J, the gap between germline ends came to 14 bases. Germline V CDR1 and CDR2: MGHRA, YSYEKL. This CDR3 region has 17 residues. The DNA of the CDR3 is TGCGCCAGCAGCCAAGGGGGCTACGAGCCTAGCACAGATACGCAGTATTTT. Its protein product is CASSQGGYEPSTDTQYF.

Remarks on this clonotype: Possible read error: a much larger clone is one base away. The chain recombines TRBV6-1 with TRBJ2-2; D not resolved. The CDR3 has 13 amino acids. CDR1 and CDR2 from the germline V gene are MNHNS and SASEGT. Here the CDR3 reads CASSEGNTEELFF. CDR3 in DNA: TGTGCCAGCAGTGAAGGGAACACCGAGGAGCTGTTTTTT.